Below are 15 T cell receptor beta chains sequenced from a single sample in a study of blood T cell repertoires in COVID-19. Profiling relied on immunoSEQ multiplex PCR, and the TCRdb table lists in-frame clones only, not all of them. The table includes about 180,000 clones, around 80% detected once. Sequenced sample: peripheral blood. The origin of the receptors is a woman in her 70s with acute or convalescent COVID-19.

The V and J genes are TRBV5-3 and TRBJ2-1; TRBD1 aligns across 7 bases. TRBV5-3 is marked as an open reading frame, function uncertain. The CDR3 spans 21 residues. Unmatched junction bases numbered 22, after V lost 4 bases and J lost 0 bases. Here the CDR3 reads CARSPWGRQGVVRSSYNEQFF. The CDR3, as DNA: TGTGCCAGAAGCCCCTGGGGACGGCAGGGGGTCGTTCGGAGCTCCTACAATGAGCAGTTCTTC.

The CDR3 nucleotides are TGTGCCAGCAAGACGCGGAGTGTGACTGAAGCTTTCTTT. Translation: CASKTRSVTEAFF. V and J are TRBV6-5 and TRBJ1-1; D call uncertain. In germline, CDR1 is MNHEY, CDR2 SVGAGI. This CDR3 has 13 amino acids. V lost 7 bases and J lost 5, with 14 bases in between.

V gene TRBV11-2 combines with J gene TRBJ1-6; 9 bases align to TRBD1. The V gene end was trimmed by 5 bases and the J gene end by 18 bases; junction bases not matched to a gene: 8. The CDR3 has 12 amino acids. Germline CDR1 and CDR2: SGHAT and FQNNGV. The CDR3 nucleotides read TGTGCCAGCAGCCTATGGACAGGGGTTGACCACTTT. It translates to CASSLWTGVDHF.

The V gene is TRBV6-2 or TRBV6-3, the J gene TRBJ2-2; 7 nucleotides match TRBD1. The J segment lost 1 base and the V segment lost 5 bases, leaving 4 bases of the junction unmatched. The CDR3 contains 15 residues. CDR1 is MNHEY, CDR2 SVGEGT, per germline. The CDR3 spells CASSPWTGNTGELFF. Here the CDR3 DNA reads TGTGCCAGCAGTCCCTGGACAGGGAACACCGGGGAGCTGTTTTTT.

The chain recombines TRBV10-3 with TRBJ1-4; D is possibly TRBD1 (5 bases). This CDR3 has 16 residues. The germline V gene encodes CDR1 ENHRY and CDR2 SYGVKD. V lost 2 bases to trimming and J lost 1 base, with 11 bases between them. CDR3 sequence reads: CAISERGRETNEKLFF. The CDR3 nucleotides are TGTGCCATCAGTGAGAGGGGAAGGGAAACTAATGAAAAACTGTTTTTT.

This chain uses TRBV7-9 with TRBJ2-5; 10 positions match TRBD2. There are 17 residues in the CDR3. J lost 7 bases, V lost 5 bases, and 16 bases had no gene match. The germline CDR1 and CDR2 sequences are SEHNR and FQNEAQ (reference sequence). This CDR3 reads CASSGTRHLAGDSTQYF. The CDR3 DNA follows: TGTGCCAGCAGCGGAACCAGGCATCTAGCGGGGGACTCGACCCAGTACTTC.

In its sample, this clone was seen a few times. This chain links TRBV9 with TRBJ1-2, with D maybe TRBD1 (5 bases). CDR1 is SGDLS, CDR2 YYNGEE, per germline. With 0 bases removed from V and 3 bases from J, the gap between germline ends came to 12 bases. The CDR3 loop spans 15 amino acids. The CDR3 sequence: CASSVVVQVDYGYTF. The CDR3 nucleotides are TGTGCCAGCAGCGTAGTCGTACAGGTGGACTATGGCTACACCTTC.

The chain is built from TRBV6-6 and TRBJ1-2, with 7 bases fitting TRBD1. V lost 8 bases, J lost 1 base, and 7 bases stayed unmatched. The CDR3 consists of 14 residues. Looked up from germline, CDR1 is MNHNY and CDR2 is SVGAGI (reference sequence). DNA of the CDR3: TGTGCCAGCGACCCCAGGGGGGTTAACTATGGCTACACCTTC. Encoded protein: CASDPRGVNYGYTF.

The CDR3 spells CASSLAEGPGHNSPLHF. The CDR3 nucleotides are TGTGCCAGCAGCTTAGCGGAGGGCCCTGGCCATAATTCACCCCTCCACTTT. This rearrangement joins TRBV7-9 to TRBJ1-6, with no clear D. Trimming removed 0 bases from V and 5 bases from J, with 14 bases in between. The V gene's germline CDR1 is SEHNR and CDR2 FQNEAQ (reference sequence). This CDR3 has 17 amino acids.

This clone occurred once. The gene calls are TRBV5-1 and TRBJ2-5; D gene unclear. Germline lookup yields CDR1 SGHRS and CDR2 YFSETQ. The CDR3 length is 15 residues. V was pared by 0 bases and J by 4 bases, with 13 bases between. The CDR3 DNA follows: TGCGCCAGCAGCTTGGCGAGGCCCCGAGGAGAGACCCAGTACTTC. This gives the protein CASSLARPRGETQYF.

The chain combines TRBV7-8 with TRBJ2-1, with TRBD2 matching 8 bases. After removal of 5 bases from V and 8 bases from J, the junction contained 14 bases not matched to a gene. Germline V gives CDR1 SGHVS, CDR2 FQNEAQ. This CDR3 has 16 residues. CDR3 DNA: TGTGCCAGCAGCCCCCAACCGGGACTAGGGGGGTATGAGCAGTTCTTC. Encoded protein: CASSPQPGLGGYEQFF. Looking up the rest from reference TRBV7-8 and TRBJ2-1 gives the full variable domain: GAGVSQSPRYKVAKRGQDVALRCDPISGHVSLFWYQQALGQGPEFLTYFQNEAQLDKSGLPSDRFFAERPEGSVSTLKIQRTQQEDSAVYLCASSPQPGLGGYEQFFGPGTRLTVL.

The table lists this clone with a few counts. This chain joins TRBV5-4 and TRBJ2-7; TRBD2 agrees at 10 bases. This CDR3 spans 15 amino acids. With 5 bases clipped from V and 1 base from J, the junction kept 6 bases outside the gene matches. Germline V gene lookup returns CDR1 SGHNT and CDR2 YYREEE (reference sequence). CDR3 nucleotide sequence: TGTGCCAGCAGTCTCACTAGCGGGATATCCTACGAGCAGTACTTC. Amino acids: CASSLTSGISYEQYF.

The sample holds a few counts of this clone. This chain uses TRBV11-2 with TRBJ2-7; no clear D. The length of the CDR3 is 12 residues. CDR1 and CDR2 from the germline V gene are SGHAT and FQNNGV. Trimming removed 5 bases from V and 0 bases from J, with 5 bases in between. Here the CDR3 reads CASSVLSYEQYF. The CDR3 region has the DNA TGTGCCAGCAGCGTACTCTCCTACGAGCAGTACTTC.

This chain uses TRBV7-2 with TRBJ2-4; D is possibly TRBD2 (5 bases). The germline gives CDR1 SGHTA, CDR2 FQGNSA. V dropped 5 bases and J dropped 6 bases, with 17 bases sitting between them. This CDR3 region has 15 residues. Here the CDR3 reads CASSPRWVAGNIQYF. Written as DNA, the CDR3 is TGTGCCAGCAGCCCCCGGTGGGTGGCGGGAAACATTCAGTACTTC.

The chain recombines TRBV7-9 with TRBJ1-1; D not resolved. Per germline, CDR1 SEHNR and CDR2 FQNEAQ (reference sequence). The CDR3 runs to 14 residues. Trimming cost V 1 base and J 0 bases, with 6 bases left between them. This CDR3 reads CASSLGPLNTEAFF. CDR3 in DNA: TGTGCCAGCAGCTTAGGGCCACTGAACACTGAAGCTTTCTTT.